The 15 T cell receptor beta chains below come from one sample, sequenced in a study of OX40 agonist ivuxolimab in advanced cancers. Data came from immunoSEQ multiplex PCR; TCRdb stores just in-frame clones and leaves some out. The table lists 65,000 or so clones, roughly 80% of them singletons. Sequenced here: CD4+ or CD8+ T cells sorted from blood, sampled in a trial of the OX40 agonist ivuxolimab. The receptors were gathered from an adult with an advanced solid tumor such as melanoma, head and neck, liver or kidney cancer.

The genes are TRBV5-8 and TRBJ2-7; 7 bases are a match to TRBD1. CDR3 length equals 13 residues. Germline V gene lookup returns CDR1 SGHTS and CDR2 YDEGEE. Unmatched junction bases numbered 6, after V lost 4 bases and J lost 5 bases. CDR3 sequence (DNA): TGTGCCAGCAGCAGCGACAGGGTCCACGAGCAGTACTTC. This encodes CASSSDRVHEQYF.

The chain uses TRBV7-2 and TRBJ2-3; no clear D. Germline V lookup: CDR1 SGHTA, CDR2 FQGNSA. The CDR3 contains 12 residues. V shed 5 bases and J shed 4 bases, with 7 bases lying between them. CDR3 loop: CASSPSADTQYF. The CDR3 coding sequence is TGTGCCAGCAGCCCCTCTGCAGATACGCAGTATTTT. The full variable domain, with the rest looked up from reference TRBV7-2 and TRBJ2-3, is GAGVSQSPSNKVTEKGKDVELRCDPISGHTALYWYRQSLGQGLEFLIYFQGNSAPDKSGLPSDRFSAERTGGSVSTLTIQRTQQEDSAVYLCASSPSADTQYFGPGTRLTVL.

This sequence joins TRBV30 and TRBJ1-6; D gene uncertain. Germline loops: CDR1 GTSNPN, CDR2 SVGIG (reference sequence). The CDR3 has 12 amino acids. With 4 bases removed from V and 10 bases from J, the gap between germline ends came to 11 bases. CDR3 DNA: TGTGCCTGGATGCTGCGAGGGTCACCCCTCCACTTT. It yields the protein CAWMLRGSPLHF.

The CDR3, as DNA: TGTGCCAGCAGCTTAGGTAGAAACACCATATATTTT. Translated, it gives CASSLGRNTIYF. This sequence joins TRBV7-8 and TRBJ1-3; D unresolved. V dropped 1 base and J dropped 5 bases, with 3 bases sitting between them. The CDR3 runs 12 residues. The V gene's germline CDR1 is SGHVS and CDR2 FQNEAQ.

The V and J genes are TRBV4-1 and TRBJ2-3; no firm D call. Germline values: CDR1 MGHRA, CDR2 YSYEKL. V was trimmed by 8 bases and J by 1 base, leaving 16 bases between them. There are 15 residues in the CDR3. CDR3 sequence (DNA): TGCGCCAGCGGGTCTCTAGGCCTAGGCACAGATACGCAGTATTTT. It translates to CASGSLGLGTDTQYF.

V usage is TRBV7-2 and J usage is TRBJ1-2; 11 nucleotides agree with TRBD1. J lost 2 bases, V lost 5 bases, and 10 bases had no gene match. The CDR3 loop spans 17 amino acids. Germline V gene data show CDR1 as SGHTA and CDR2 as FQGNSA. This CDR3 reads CASSPGQGARANYGYTF. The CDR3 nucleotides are TGTGCCAGCAGCCCAGGACAGGGGGCAAGGGCGAACTATGGCTACACCTTC.

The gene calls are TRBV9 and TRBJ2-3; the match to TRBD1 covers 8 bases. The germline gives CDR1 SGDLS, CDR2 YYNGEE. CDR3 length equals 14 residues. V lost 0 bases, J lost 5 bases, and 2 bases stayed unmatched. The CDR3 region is CASSVGQGIDTQYF. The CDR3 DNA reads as TGTGCCAGCAGCGTAGGACAGGGGATAGATACGCAGTATTTT. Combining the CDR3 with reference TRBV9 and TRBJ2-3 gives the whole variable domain DSGVTQTPKHLITATGQRVTLRCSPRSGDLSVYWYQQSLDQGLQFLIQYYNGEERAKGNILERFSAQQFPDLHSELNLSSLELGDSALYFCASSVGQGIDTQYFGPGTRLTVL.

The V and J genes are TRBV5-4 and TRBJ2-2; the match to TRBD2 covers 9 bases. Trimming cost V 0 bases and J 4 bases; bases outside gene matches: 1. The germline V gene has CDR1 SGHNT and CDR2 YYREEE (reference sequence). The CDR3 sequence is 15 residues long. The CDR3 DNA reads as TGTGCCAGCAGCTTGGCTAGCGGGGCCACCGGGGAGCTGTTTTTT. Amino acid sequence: CASSLASGATGELFF.

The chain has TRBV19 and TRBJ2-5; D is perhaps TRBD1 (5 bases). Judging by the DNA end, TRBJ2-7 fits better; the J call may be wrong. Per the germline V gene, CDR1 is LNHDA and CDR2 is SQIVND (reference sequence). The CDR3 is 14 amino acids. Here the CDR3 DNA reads TGTGCCAGTTCTCCTCTAGGGGTGGCCTACGAGCAGTACTTC. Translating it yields CASSPLGVAYEQYF.

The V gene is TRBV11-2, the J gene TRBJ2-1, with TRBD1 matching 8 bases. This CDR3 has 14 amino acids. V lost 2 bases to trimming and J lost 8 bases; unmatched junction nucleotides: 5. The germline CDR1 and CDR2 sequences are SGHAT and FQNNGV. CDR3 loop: CASSLTPGGDEQFF. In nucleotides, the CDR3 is TGTGCCAGCAGCTTAACTCCAGGGGGCGATGAGCAGTTCTTC.

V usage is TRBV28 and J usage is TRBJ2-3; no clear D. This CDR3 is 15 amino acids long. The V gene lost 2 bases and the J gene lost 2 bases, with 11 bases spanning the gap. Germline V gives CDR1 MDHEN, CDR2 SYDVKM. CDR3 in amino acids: CASSLGSTLTDTQYF. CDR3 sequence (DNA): TGTGCCAGCAGTTTAGGAAGTACCCTCACAGATACGCAGTATTTT.

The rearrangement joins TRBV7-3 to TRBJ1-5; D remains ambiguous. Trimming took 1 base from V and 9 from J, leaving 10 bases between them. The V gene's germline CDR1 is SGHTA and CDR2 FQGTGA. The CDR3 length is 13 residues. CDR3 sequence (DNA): TGTGCCAGCAGCTTAAACTTAAACGGGCCCCAGCATTTT. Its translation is CASSLNLNGPQHF.

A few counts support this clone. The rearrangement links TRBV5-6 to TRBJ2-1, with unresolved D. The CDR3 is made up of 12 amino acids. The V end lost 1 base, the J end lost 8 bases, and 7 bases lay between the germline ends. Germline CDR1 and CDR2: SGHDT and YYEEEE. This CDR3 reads CASSLQLYEQFF. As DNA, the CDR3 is TGTGCCAGCAGCTTGCAGCTTTATGAGCAGTTCTTC.

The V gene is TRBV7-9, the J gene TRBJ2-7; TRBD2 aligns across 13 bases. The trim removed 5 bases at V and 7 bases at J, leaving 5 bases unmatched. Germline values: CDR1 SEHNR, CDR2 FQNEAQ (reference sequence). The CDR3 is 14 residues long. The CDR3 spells CASSPGLAGHEQYF. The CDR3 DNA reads TGTGCCAGCAGCCCGGGACTAGCGGGACATGAGCAGTACTTC.

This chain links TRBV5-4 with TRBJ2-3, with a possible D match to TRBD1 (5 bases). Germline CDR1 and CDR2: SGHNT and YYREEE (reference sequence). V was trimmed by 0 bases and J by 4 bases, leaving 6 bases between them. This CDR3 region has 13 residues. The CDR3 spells CASSLGQSDTQYF. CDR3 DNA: TGTGCCAGCAGCTTGGGACAGTCAGATACGCAGTATTTT. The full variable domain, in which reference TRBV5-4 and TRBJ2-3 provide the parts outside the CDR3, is ETGVTQSPTHLIKTRGQQVTLRCSSQSGHNTVSWYQQALGQGPQFIFQYYREEENGRGNFPPRFSGLQFPNYSSELNVNALELDDSALYLCASSLGQSDTQYFGPGTRLTVL.